Listed below are T cell receptor beta chains from one sample, sequenced in a study of cytomegalovirus exposure and HLA in healthy donors. Method: immunoSEQ multiplex PCR; TCRdb's copy keeps in-frame clones and lacks some. Here the sample spans 190,000 or so clones, around 79% being singletons. Sequenced input: PBMCs. Receptors originate from a male donor in good health and CMV-seropositive. Both conserved end residues are part of each CDR3. D genes are given only for firm matches. Size is stated for part of the rows, as once, few or many counts, or as a class when the clone is expanded.

CDR3 DNA: TGTGCCTGGGGGACAGGGGTCCCAGATACGCAGTATTTT
CDR3 protein: CAWGTGVPDTQYF
clone size: .
J gene: TRBJ2-3
D gene: TRBD1
V gene: TRBV30

CDR3 DNA: TGTGCCATCAACAGGGAAGGAGATGGCTACACCTTC
CDR3 protein: CAINREGDGYTF
clone size: .
J gene: TRBJ1-2
D gene: .
V gene: TRBV10-3

CDR3 DNA: TGTGCCAGCAGTTATGGGGGGAGAGGAGAGACCCAGTACTTC
CDR3 protein: CASSYGGRGETQYF
clone size: .
J gene: TRBJ2-5
D gene: .
V gene: TRBV6-6

CDR3 DNA: TGTGCCAGCAGCTCCCGGGGGGGGCCTCCCTACTTC
CDR3 protein: CASSSRGGPPYF
clone size: .
J gene: TRBJ2-4
D gene: TRBD2
V gene: TRBV4-2

CDR3 DNA: TGTGCCAGCAGCCCCCAGGGGGCAAATGAAAAACTGTTTTTT
CDR3 protein: CASSPQGANEKLFF
clone size: .
J gene: TRBJ1-4
D gene: TRBD1
V gene: TRBV5-5

CDR3 DNA: TGTGCCAGCAGTGCCACGGGGAGGCGAGAGACCCAGTACTTC
CDR3 protein: CASSATGRRETQYF
clone size: .
J gene: TRBJ2-5
D gene: .
V gene: TRBV6-1

CDR3 DNA: TGTGCCAGCAGCGTAGGTCGCGGGGGCACAACGCAAGAGACCCAGTACTTC
CDR3 protein: CASSVGRGGTTQETQYF
clone size: .
J gene: TRBJ2-5
D gene: .
V gene: TRBV9

CDR3 DNA: TGTGCCAGCTCATCGGGACAGGGGTACGGCTACGAGCAGTACTTC
CDR3 protein: CASSSGQGYGYEQYF
clone size: .
J gene: TRBJ2-7
D gene: TRBD1
V gene: TRBV18

CDR3 DNA: TGTGCCAGCAGCCGTTTATTAGACGGGAATAATGAGCAGTTCTTC
CDR3 protein: CASSRLLDGNNEQFF
clone size: .
J gene: TRBJ2-1
D gene: .
V gene: TRBV27

CDR3 DNA: TGTGCCAGCAGTTTCCTAGCGGGAGTAATGGACAAGACCCAGTACTTC
CDR3 protein: CASSFLAGVMDKTQYF
clone size: .
J gene: TRBJ2-5
D gene: TRBD2
V gene: TRBV28

CDR3 DNA: TGTGCCAGCAATAGAACGGTGGGACAGATAACCGGGGAGCTGTTTTTT
CDR3 protein: CASNRTVGQITGELFF
clone size: .
J gene: TRBJ2-2
D gene: .
V gene: TRBV21-1

CDR3 DNA: TGTGCCAGCAGTTTATCCATAGAGTGGACAGATACGCAGTATTTT
CDR3 protein: CASSLSIEWTDTQYF
clone size: .
J gene: TRBJ2-3
D gene: .
V gene: TRBV27

CDR3 DNA: TGTGCCAGCAGCGGCAGGGGGCGGGGTGGGGCCAACGTCCTGACTTTC
CDR3 protein: CASSGRGRGGANVLTF
clone size: .
J gene: TRBJ2-6
D gene: TRBD1
V gene: TRBV5-4

CDR3 DNA: TGTGCCAGCAGCTTAACACGATCGAACGCCGGGGAGCTGTTTTTT
CDR3 protein: CASSLTRSNAGELFF
clone size: .
J gene: TRBJ2-2
D gene: .
V gene: TRBV7-2

CDR3 DNA: TGTGCCAGCAGCCTCCAGCCGGGACAGAGCGATGCTTTCTTT
CDR3 protein: CASSLQPGQSDAFF
clone size: .
J gene: TRBJ1-1
D gene: TRBD1
V gene: TRBV6-5

CDR3 DNA: TGCAGTGCTGGGAGGGGGGAAAAACTGTTTTTT
CDR3 protein: CSAGRGEKLFF
clone size: few
J gene: TRBJ1-4
D gene: .
V gene: TRBV20-1

CDR3 DNA: TGTGCCATCAGGGCAGGGGGGGAGACCCAGTACTTC
CDR3 protein: CAIRAGGETQYF
clone size: .
J gene: TRBJ2-5
D gene: .
V gene: TRBV10-3